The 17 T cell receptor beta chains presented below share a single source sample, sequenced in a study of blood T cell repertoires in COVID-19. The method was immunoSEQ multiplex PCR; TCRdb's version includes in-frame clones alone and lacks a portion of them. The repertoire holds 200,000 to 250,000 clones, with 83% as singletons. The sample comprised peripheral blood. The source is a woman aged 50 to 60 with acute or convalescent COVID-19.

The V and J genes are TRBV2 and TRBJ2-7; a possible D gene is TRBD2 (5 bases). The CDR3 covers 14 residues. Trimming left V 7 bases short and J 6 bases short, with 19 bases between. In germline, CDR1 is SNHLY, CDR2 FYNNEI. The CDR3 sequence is CASMGIGFRGEQYF. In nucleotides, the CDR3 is TGTGCCAGCATGGGAATAGGGTTTCGGGGCGAGCAGTACTTC. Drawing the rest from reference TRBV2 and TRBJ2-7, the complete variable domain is EPEVTQTPSHQVTQMGQEVILRCVPISNHLYFYWYRQILGQKVEFLVSFYNNEISEKSEIFDDQFSVERPDGSNFTLKIRSTKLEDSAMYFCASMGIGFRGEQYFGPGTRLTVT.

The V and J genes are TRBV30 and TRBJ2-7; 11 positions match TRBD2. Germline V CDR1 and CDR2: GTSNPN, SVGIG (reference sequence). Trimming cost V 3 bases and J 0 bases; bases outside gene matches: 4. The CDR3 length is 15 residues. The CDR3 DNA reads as TGTGCCTGGAGAAAGACTAGCGGGGTCTCCTACGAGCAGTACTTC. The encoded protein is CAWRKTSGVSYEQYF.

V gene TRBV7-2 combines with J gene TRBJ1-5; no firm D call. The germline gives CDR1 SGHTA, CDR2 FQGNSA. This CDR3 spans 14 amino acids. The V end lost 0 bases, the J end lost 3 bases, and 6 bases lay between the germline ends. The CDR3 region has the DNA TGTGCCAGCAGCTTAGCCCCTTCCAATCAGCCCCAGCATTTT. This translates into CASSLAPSNQPQHF.

CDR3 amino acids: CASSDWTGGTDEQYF. The CDR3 DNA reads as TGTGCCAGTAGTGACTGGACAGGGGGTACGGACGAGCAGTACTTC. V gene TRBV19 combines with J gene TRBJ2-7; 10 bases are a match to TRBD1. The CDR3 runs to 15 residues. Germline V CDR1 and CDR2: LNHDA, SQIVND (reference sequence). V shed 5 bases, J shed 5 bases, and the junction held 9 bases outside the gene matches.

The CDR3 is CASSLGGTSGYEQYF. CDR3 DNA sequence: TGCGCCAGCAGCCTTGGCGGGACTAGCGGCTACGAGCAGTACTTC. The chain employs TRBV5-1 and TRBJ2-7, with 11 bases matching TRBD2. This CDR3 region has 15 residues. Germline lookup yields CDR1 SGHRS and CDR2 YFSETQ. The ends lost 4 bases at V and 3 bases at J; junction bases unmatched: 6.

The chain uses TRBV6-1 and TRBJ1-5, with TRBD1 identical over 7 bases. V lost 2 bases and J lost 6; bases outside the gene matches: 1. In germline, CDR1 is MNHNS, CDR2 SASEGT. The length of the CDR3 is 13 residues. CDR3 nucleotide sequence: TGTGCCAGCAGTGAAAACAGGGGTCAGCCCCAGCATTTT. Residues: CASSENRGQPQHF.

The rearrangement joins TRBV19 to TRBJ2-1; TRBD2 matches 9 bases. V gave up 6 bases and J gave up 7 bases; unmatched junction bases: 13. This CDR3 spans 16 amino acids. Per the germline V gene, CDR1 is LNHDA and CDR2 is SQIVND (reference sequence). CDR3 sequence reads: CASRPYIAGVENEQFF. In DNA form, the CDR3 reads TGTGCCAGTAGACCGTATATAGCGGGAGTAGAAAATGAGCAGTTCTTC.

The chain's CDR3 is CASSLAGQGTGELFF. CDR3 DNA sequence: TGCGCCAGCAGCTTGGCGGGACAGGGCACCGGGGAGCTGTTTTTT. J is TRBJ2-2 and V is TRBV5-1; 9 bases match TRBD1. CDR3 length: 15 amino acids. The V segment lost 0 bases and the J segment 4 bases; nucleotides outside the gene matches: 1. Germline loops: CDR1 SGHRS, CDR2 YFSETQ.

CDR3 in DNA: TGTGCCAGCAGCTGGGGAGGAGCGTCTAGCTCCTACGAGCAGTACTTC. Encoded protein: CASSWGGASSSYEQYF. The V and J genes are TRBV5-6 and TRBJ2-7, with D perhaps matching TRBD2 (6 bases). Trimming took 3 bases from V and 0 from J, leaving 16 bases between them. Germline V CDR1 and CDR2: SGHDT, YYEEEE. The CDR3 is 16 residues long.

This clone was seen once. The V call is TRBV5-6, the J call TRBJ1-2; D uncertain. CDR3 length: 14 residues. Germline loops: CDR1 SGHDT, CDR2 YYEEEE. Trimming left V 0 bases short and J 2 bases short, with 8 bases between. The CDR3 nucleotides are TGTGCCAGCAGCTTGGTTTACTTCAACTATGGCTACACCTTC. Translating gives CASSLVYFNYGYTF.

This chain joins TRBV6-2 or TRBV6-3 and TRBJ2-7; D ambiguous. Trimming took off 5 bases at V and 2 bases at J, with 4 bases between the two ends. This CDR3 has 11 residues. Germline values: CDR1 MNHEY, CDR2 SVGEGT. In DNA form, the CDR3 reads TGTGCCAGCAGTCAGACCTACGAGCAGTACTTC. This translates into CASSQTYEQYF.

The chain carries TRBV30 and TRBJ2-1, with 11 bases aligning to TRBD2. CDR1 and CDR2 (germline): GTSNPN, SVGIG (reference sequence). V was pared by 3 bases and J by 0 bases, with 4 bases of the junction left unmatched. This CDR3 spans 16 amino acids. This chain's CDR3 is CAWSTSGSNSYNEQFF. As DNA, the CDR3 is TGTGCCTGGAGCACTAGCGGGAGTAACTCCTACAATGAGCAGTTCTTC.

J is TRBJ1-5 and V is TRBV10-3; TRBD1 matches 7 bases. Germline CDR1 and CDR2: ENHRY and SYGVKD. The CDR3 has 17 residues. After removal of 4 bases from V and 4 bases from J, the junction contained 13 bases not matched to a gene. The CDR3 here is CAISVPLPTGENQPQHF. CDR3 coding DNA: TGTGCCATCAGTGTTCCCCTTCCCACAGGGGAAAATCAGCCCCAGCATTTT.

CDR3 region: CASRAGTGGGDTQYF. The CDR3 nucleotides read TGTGCCAGTCGCGCCGGAACGGGAGGAGGGGATACGCAGTATTTT. The rearrangement uses TRBV2 and TRBJ2-3; 7 nucleotides agree with TRBD2. With 9 bases clipped from V and 6 bases from J, the junction kept 15 bases outside the gene matches. The germline V gene encodes CDR1 SNHLY and CDR2 FYNNEI. The CDR3 is 15 amino acids.

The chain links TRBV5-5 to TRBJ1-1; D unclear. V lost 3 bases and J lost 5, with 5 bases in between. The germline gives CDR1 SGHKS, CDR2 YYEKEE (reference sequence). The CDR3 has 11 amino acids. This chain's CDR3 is CASSWATEAFF. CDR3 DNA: TGTGCCAGCAGCTGGGCAACTGAAGCTTTCTTT.

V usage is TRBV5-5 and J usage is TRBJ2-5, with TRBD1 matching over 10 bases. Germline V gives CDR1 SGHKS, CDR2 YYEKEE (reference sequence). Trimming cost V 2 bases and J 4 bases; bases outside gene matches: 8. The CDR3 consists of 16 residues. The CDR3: CASSFSPDRGRETQYF. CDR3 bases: TGTGCCAGCAGCTTTTCCCCCGACAGGGGGCGAGAGACCCAGTACTTC. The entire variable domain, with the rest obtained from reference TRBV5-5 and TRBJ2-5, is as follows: DAGVTQSPTHLIKTRGQQVTLRCSPISGHKSVSWYQQVLGQGPQFIFQYYEKEERGRGNFPDRFSARQFPNYSSELNVNALLLGDSALYLCASSFSPDRGRETQYFGPGTRLLVL.

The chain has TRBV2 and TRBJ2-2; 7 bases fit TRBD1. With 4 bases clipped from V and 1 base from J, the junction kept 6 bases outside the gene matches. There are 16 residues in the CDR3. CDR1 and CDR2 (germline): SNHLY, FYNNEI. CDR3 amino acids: CASSVVGGRNTGELFF. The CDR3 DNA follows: TGTGCCAGCAGTGTGGTAGGGGGCAGGAACACCGGGGAGCTGTTTTTT.